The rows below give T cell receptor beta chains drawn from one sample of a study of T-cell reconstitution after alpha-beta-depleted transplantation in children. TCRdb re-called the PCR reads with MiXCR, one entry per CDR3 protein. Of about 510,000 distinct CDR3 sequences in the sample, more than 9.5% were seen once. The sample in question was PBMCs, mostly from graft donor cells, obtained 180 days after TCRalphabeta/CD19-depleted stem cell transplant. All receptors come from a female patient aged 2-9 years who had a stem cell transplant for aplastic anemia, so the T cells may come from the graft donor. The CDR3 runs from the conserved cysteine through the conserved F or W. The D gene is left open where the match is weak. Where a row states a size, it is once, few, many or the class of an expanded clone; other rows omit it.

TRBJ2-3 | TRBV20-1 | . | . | TGCAGTGCTACCACGTCTGCGTTCACAGATACGCAGTATTTT | CSATTSAFTDTQYF
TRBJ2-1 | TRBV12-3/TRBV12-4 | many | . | TGTGCCAGCAGTCTAAGGCCCAGGGGCGGGAGTCTTTCCTACAATGAGCAGTTCTTC | CASSLRPRGGSLSYNEQFF
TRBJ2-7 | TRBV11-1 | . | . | TGTGCCAGCAGCTTAAGCGTGGCCTACGAGCAGTACTTC | CASSLSVAYEQYF
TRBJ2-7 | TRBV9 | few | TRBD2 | TGTGCCAGCAGCGGGGGCGAGAAACGCGGGAGGACTTACGAGCAGTACTTC | CASSGGEKRGRTYEQYF
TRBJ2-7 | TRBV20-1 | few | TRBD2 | TGCAGTGCTACGGGACTAGCTTGGGAGCAGTACTTC | CSATGLAWEQYF
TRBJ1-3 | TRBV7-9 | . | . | TGTGCCAGCAGCTCGGATGGGAGTATTCCCGGAAACACCATATATTTT | CASSSDGSIPGNTIYF
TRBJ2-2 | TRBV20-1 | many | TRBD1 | TGCAGTGCAAGAGGGACAGGGACCGGGGAGCTGTTTTTT | CSARGTGTGELFF
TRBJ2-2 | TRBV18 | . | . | TGTGCCAGCTCACCAGGGCAGCTGAACACCGGGGAGCTGTTTTTT | CASSPGQLNTGELFF
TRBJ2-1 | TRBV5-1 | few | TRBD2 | TGCGCCAGCAGCTTGGTGGCTAGCGGGAGGGACAGAGGGTTCTTC | CASSLVASGRDRGFF
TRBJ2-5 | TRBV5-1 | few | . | TGCGCCAGCAGCTTCCGGGACGCCTCAGGGGAGACCCAGTACTTC | CASSFRDASGETQYF
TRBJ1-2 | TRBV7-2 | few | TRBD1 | TGTGCCAGCAGCCCTACGACAGGGAACTATGGCTACACCTTC | CASSPTTGNYGYTF